Below are 24 T cell receptor beta chains sequenced from a single sample in a study of blood T cell repertoires in COVID-19. Profiled with immunoSEQ multiplex PCR; TCRdb holds only in-frame clones, not every one. The sample has 270,000 or so clones; about 91% are singletons. The specimen sequenced was peripheral blood. These receptor sequences come from a woman in her thirties or forties who had recovered from COVID-19.

This clone showed up just once. The chain has TRBV30 and TRBJ1-5; tentative D call: TRBD1 (6 bases). V was trimmed by 4 bases and J by 15 bases, leaving 13 bases between them. Germline V CDR1 and CDR2: GTSNPN, SVGIG (reference sequence). The CDR3 totals 10 residues. This chain's CDR3 is CAWNRGGWHF. CDR3 nucleotide sequence: TGTGCCTGGAATAGGGGGGGGTGGCATTTT. The full variable domain, its missing parts supplied by reference TRBV30 and TRBJ1-5, is SQTIHQWPATLVQPVGSPLSLECTVEGTSNPNLYWYRQAAGRGLQLLFYSVGIGQISSEVPQNLSASRPQDRQFILSSKKLLLSDSGFYLCAWNRGGWHFGDGTRLSIL.

This chain joins TRBV5-1 and TRBJ2-7; D not resolved. Germline CDR1 reads SGHRS; CDR2 reads YFSETQ. The CDR3 contains 13 residues. Between the trimmed V and J ends, which lost 0 bases and 4 bases, there was a span of 8 bases. The CDR3 sequence: CASSLVSGYEQYV. DNA of the CDR3: TGCGCCAGCAGCTTGGTGTCAGGATACGAGCAGTACGTC.

This clone was seen a handful of times. This chain joins TRBV24-1 and TRBJ1-6, with D unresolved. The V end was cut by 2 bases, the J end by 14 bases, with 9 bases between. Germline V lookup: CDR1 KGHDR, CDR2 SFDVKD. This CDR3 has 12 residues. CDR3 sequence reads: CATSDSGSTLHF. In DNA form, the CDR3 reads TGTGCCACCAGTGATTCCGGGAGCACCCTCCACTTT.

This clone has just a few counts. This chain joins TRBV7-3 and TRBJ1-1, with TRBD1 matching over 7 bases. V shed 2 bases and J 3 bases; nucleotides not matched to a gene: 0. Germline V gene data show CDR1 as SGHTA and CDR2 as FQGTGA. This CDR3 is built from 13 residues. CDR3 bases: TGTGCCAGCAGCTTACAGGGGGACACTGAAGCTTTCTTT. Its translation: CASSLQGDTEAFF.

This rearrangement joins TRBV24-1 to TRBJ2-7; D is ambiguous. Germline values: CDR1 KGHDR, CDR2 SFDVKD. This CDR3 is built from 14 residues. The V gene lost 8 bases and the J gene lost 4 bases, with 17 bases spanning the gap. The CDR3 is CATTAGIPRYEQYV. In DNA, the CDR3 is TGTGCCACCACTGCAGGCATTCCACGGTACGAGCAGTACGTC.

The chain is built from TRBV11-2 and TRBJ2-1, with D perhaps matching TRBD2 (6 bases). Germline V gene lookup returns CDR1 SGHAT and CDR2 FQNNGV. V lost 1 base and J lost 3, with 10 bases in between. The CDR3 extends over 15 amino acids. The CDR3 DNA reads TGTGCCAGCAGCTTAGCGGGAGTAGTCTACAATGAGCAGTTCTTC. Protein product: CASSLAGVVYNEQFF.

V gene TRBV5-4 combines with J gene TRBJ2-5; 14 bases align to TRBD2. Germline V gene sequence: CDR1 SGHNT, CDR2 YYREEE (reference sequence). The V and J ends lost 4 bases and 3 bases, in that order; junction bases with no gene match: 8. The CDR3 is made up of 17 amino acids. CDR3 DNA sequence: TGTGCCAGCAGCGAGGGACTAGCGGGAGTAGGGGAAGAGACCCAGTACTTC. Translation: CASSEGLAGVGEETQYF.

The V call is TRBV2, the J call TRBJ2-5; the match to TRBD2 covers 8 bases. Unmatched junction bases numbered 11, after V lost 8 bases and J lost 3 bases. Per the germline V gene, CDR1 is SNHLY and CDR2 is FYNNEI. The CDR3 runs to 15 residues. The CDR3 spells CASLHQPGGEETQYF. The CDR3 DNA is TGTGCCAGCCTTCACCAACCGGGGGGGGAAGAGACCCAGTACTTC.

The chain combines TRBV7-2 with TRBJ1-2; tentative D call: TRBD1 (6 bases). V lost 4 bases and J lost 4, with 13 bases in between. The CDR3 is made up of 14 amino acids. Per the germline V gene, CDR1 is SGHTA and CDR2 is FQGNSA. CDR3: CASSSGAGLYGYTF. CDR3 DNA: TGTGCCAGCAGCTCAGGGGCAGGGCTCTATGGCTACACCTTC.

In its sample, this clone was seen once. The chain has TRBV23-1 and TRBJ2-3; 7 positions agree with TRBD1. TRBV23-1 is an ORF, with its function uncertain. The CDR3 covers 13 residues. V dropped 2 bases and J dropped 9; count of bases not matched to a gene: 5. The CDR3 spells CASSQTGVSTQYF. As DNA, the CDR3 is TGCGCCAGCAGTCAAACAGGGGTATCCACGCAGTATTTT.

V usage is TRBV6-5 and J usage is TRBJ1-5, with TRBD1 identical over 8 bases. V trimming: 5 bases; J trimming: 6 bases; junction bases outside the gene matches: 9. This CDR3 has 15 amino acids. Looked up from germline, CDR1 is MNHEY and CDR2 is SVGAGI. The CDR3 is CASSPQGQGGQPQHF. The CDR3 nucleotides read TGTGCCAGCAGTCCCCAAGGACAGGGCGGTCAGCCCCAGCATTTT.

The J gene is TRBJ1-1, the V gene TRBV3-1 (or the pseudogene TRBV3-2); D is uncertain. V was cut by 0 bases and J by 5 bases, with 10 bases left in between. CDR3 size: 14 residues. The V gene's germline CDR1 is LGHDT and CDR2 YNNKEL (reference sequence). The CDR3 bases are TGTGCCAGCAGCCAAGAGTTCCAGGTTACTGAAGCTTTCTTT. Translated: CASSQEFQVTEAFF.

This clone was seen a handful of times. The gene calls are TRBV7-2 and TRBJ2-1, with 7 bases lining up with TRBD2. Germline V gene data show CDR1 as SGHTA and CDR2 as FQGNSA. The CDR3 extends over 13 amino acids. With V trimmed by 6 bases and J by 5 bases, 4 bases remained unmatched. The CDR3 nucleotides are TGTGCCAGCAGGGGGAGGGTCAACAATGAGCAGTTCTTC. It specifies CASRGRVNNEQFF. Complete variable domain (other parts from reference TRBV7-2 and TRBJ2-1): GAGVSQSPSNKVTEKGKDVELRCDPISGHTALYWYRQSLGQGLEFLIYFQGNSAPDKSGLPSDRFSAERTGGSVSTLTIQRTQQEDSAVYLCASRGRVNNEQFFGPGTRLTVL.

The chain employs TRBV11-3 and TRBJ2-5; D is possibly TRBD2 (6 bases). Germline CDR1 is SGHNT and CDR2 is YENEEA. V lost 4 bases and J 3 bases, leaving 18 bases between the germline ends. This CDR3 comprises 16 residues. The CDR3 nucleotides read TGTGCCAGCAGCTCTGGCGTGACTAGTTGGGAAGAGACCCAGTACTTC. Its protein is CASSSGVTSWEETQYF. Complete variable domain (other parts from reference TRBV11-3 and TRBJ2-5): EAGVVQSPRYKIIEKKQPVAFWCNPISGHNTLYWYLQNLGQGPELLIRYENEEAVDDSQLPKDRFSAERLKGVDSTLKIQPAELGDSAVYLCASSSGVTSWEETQYFGPGTRLLVL.

The rearrangement uses TRBV7-6 and TRBJ1-3; D is uncertain. V shed 5 bases and J shed 4 bases, with 18 bases lying between them. Germline V gives CDR1 SGHVS, CDR2 FNYEAQ. This CDR3 spans 16 amino acids. As DNA, the CDR3 is TGTGCCAGCAGCCCAGCTCCGGGTCCTCAGGGAAACACCATATATTTT. It encodes CASSPAPGPQGNTIYF.

The chain uses TRBV30 and TRBJ1-2; 8 bases match TRBD1. The V segment lost 2 bases and the J segment 0 bases; nucleotides outside the gene matches: 20. CDR1 GTSNPN and CDR2 SVGIG come from the germline V gene (reference sequence). The CDR3 totals 20 residues. The CDR3 reads CAWSPKWGTGGNKANYGYTF. In DNA form, the CDR3 reads TGTGCCTGGAGTCCCAAATGGGGGACAGGAGGAAACAAAGCTAACTATGGCTACACCTTC.

The J gene is TRBJ2-6, the V gene TRBV28, with D perhaps TRBD1 (5 bases). Germline loops: CDR1 MDHEN, CDR2 SYDVKM. The V end lost 6 bases, the J end lost 0 bases, and 15 bases lay between the germline ends. CDR3 size: 17 residues. In DNA form, the CDR3 reads TGTGCCAGCAGCATAACAGCAGGGATCTCTGGGGCCAACGTCCTGACTTTC. Translation gives CASSITAGISGANVLTF.

The chain links TRBV10-2 to TRBJ2-5, with a tentative D call TRBD1 (6 bases). Germline CDR1 and CDR2: WSHSY and SAAADI. The CDR3 contains 13 residues. V lost 6 bases, J lost 5 bases, and 13 bases lay in between. The chain's CDR3 is CASRYGTYETQYF. For the CDR3, the DNA is TGCGCCAGCAGGTACGGGACATACGAGACCCAGTACTTC.

The rearrangement uses TRBV24-1 and TRBJ1-1; 8 nucleotides line up with TRBD1. This CDR3 is built from 15 residues. The V gene end was trimmed by 8 bases and the J gene end by 4 bases; junction bases not matched to a gene: 11. Germline values: CDR1 KGHDR, CDR2 SFDVKD. The CDR3 protein is CATKNGQGRGTEAFF. The CDR3 nucleotides read TGTGCCACCAAAAATGGACAGGGTCGAGGCACTGAAGCTTTCTTT.

The rearrangement links TRBV7-9 to TRBJ2-5; 7 nucleotides agree with TRBD1. J was trimmed by 2 bases and V by 6 bases; bases with no gene match: 3. This CDR3 is 13 amino acids long. The germline gives CDR1 SEHNR, CDR2 FQNEAQ (reference sequence). The CDR3 reads CASRPTGQETQYF. DNA of the CDR3: TGTGCCAGCAGGCCGACAGGGCAAGAGACCCAGTACTTC.

This chain uses TRBV7-2 with TRBJ2-5; 7 bases are shared with TRBD2. The V gene's germline CDR1 is SGHTA and CDR2 FQGNSA. V was clipped by 5 bases and J by 4 bases; unmatched bases: 7. The CDR3 sequence is 14 residues long. The DNA of the CDR3 is TGTGCCAGCAGCCCCCTCGCGGGAGTAGAGACCCAGTACTTC. Its protein is CASSPLAGVETQYF.

This clone was found once. The J gene is TRBJ2-1, the V gene TRBV30; TRBD2 matches 10 bases. The germline V gene encodes CDR1 GTSNPN and CDR2 SVGIG (reference sequence). The V gene end was trimmed by 0 bases and the J gene end by 6 bases; junction bases not matched to a gene: 5. The CDR3 has 15 amino acids. This CDR3 is CAWSVGAGGRNEQFF. As DNA, the CDR3 is TGTGCCTGGAGTGTAGGAGCGGGAGGGCGCAATGAGCAGTTCTTC. Supplemented by reference TRBV30 and TRBJ2-1, the full variable domain reads SQTIHQWPATLVQPVGSPLSLECTVEGTSNPNLYWYRQAAGRGLQLLFYSVGIGQISSEVPQNLSASRPQDRQFILSSKKLLLSDSGFYLCAWSVGAGGRNEQFFGPGTRLTVL.

The chain couples TRBV29-1 to TRBJ2-6, with a tentative D call TRBD1 (6 bases). This CDR3 contains 14 residues. Germline values: CDR1 SQVTM, CDR2 ANQGSEA. V was shortened by 3 bases and J by 2 bases, with 8 bases between the two germline ends. CDR3 loop: CSVEAGAGANVLTF. In DNA form, the CDR3 reads TGCAGCGTTGAGGCAGGGGCTGGGGCCAACGTCCTGACTTTC.

The rearrangement uses TRBV5-5 and TRBJ1-2; D unresolved. Trimming stripped 1 base from V and 1 base from J, with 8 bases between. This CDR3 has 14 residues. Germline lookup yields CDR1 SGHKS and CDR2 YYEKEE (reference sequence). DNA for the CDR3: TGTGCCAGCAGCTTGTTTGGCAGTAACTATGGCTACACCTTC. It encodes CASSLFGSNYGYTF.